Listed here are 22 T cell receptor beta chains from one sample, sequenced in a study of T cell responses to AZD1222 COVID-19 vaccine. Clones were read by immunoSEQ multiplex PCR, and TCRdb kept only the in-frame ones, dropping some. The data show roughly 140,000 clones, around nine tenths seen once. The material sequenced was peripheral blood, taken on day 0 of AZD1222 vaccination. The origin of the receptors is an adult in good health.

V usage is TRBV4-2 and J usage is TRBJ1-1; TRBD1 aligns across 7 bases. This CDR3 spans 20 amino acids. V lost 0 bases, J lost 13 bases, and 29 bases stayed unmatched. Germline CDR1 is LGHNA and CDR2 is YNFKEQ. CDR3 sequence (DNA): TGTGCCAGCAGCCAAGAGCAGGGGGTACAACCCGGGACGGGTTCCGGGGGCGATTTCTTT. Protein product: CASSQEQGVQPGTGSGGDFF.

This chain's CDR3 is CSASWETQYF. In DNA form, the CDR3 reads TGCAGTGCTAGCTGGGAGACCCAGTACTTC. V is TRBV20-1 and J is TRBJ2-5; D remains unclear. The ends were cut back, 3 bases at V and 5 bases at J, with 4 bases in the middle. CDR1 is DFQATT, CDR2 SNEGSKA, per germline (reference sequence). The CDR3 consists of 10 residues.

CDR3 protein: CASSTDRFYGYTF. The CDR3 DNA reads TGTGCCAGCAGCACCGACAGGTTCTATGGCTACACCTTC. V usage is TRBV5-6 and J usage is TRBJ1-2, with D possibly TRBD1 on 6 matching bases. Trimming removed 4 bases at V and 4 bases at J, with 11 bases between. Per the germline V gene, CDR1 is SGHDT and CDR2 is YYEEEE. The CDR3 is 13 amino acids.

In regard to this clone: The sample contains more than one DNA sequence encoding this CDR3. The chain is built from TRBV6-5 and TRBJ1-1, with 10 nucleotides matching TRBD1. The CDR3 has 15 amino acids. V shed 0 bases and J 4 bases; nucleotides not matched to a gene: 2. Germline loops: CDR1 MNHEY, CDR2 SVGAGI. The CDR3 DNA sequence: TGTGCCAGCAGTTACTCAGGGACAGGGGTCACTGAAGCTTTCTTT. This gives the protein CASSYSGTGVTEAFF.

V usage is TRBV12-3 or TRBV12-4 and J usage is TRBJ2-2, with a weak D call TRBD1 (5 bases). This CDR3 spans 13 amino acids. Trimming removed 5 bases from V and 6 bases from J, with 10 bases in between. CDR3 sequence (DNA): TGTGCCAGCAGTGGTAAAGGGGCCGGGGAGCTGTTTTTT. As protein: CASSGKGAGELFF.

The CDR3 loop is CASGRVSSYNEQFF. The CDR3 region has the DNA TGCGCCAGTGGGCGGGTTAGCTCCTACAATGAGCAGTTCTTC. This chain links TRBV5-1 with TRBJ2-1, with D perhaps TRBD2 (5 bases). The V end lost 8 bases, the J end lost 0 bases, and 12 bases lay between the germline ends. The CDR3 is 14 amino acids. The germline V gene has CDR1 SGHRS and CDR2 YFSETQ.

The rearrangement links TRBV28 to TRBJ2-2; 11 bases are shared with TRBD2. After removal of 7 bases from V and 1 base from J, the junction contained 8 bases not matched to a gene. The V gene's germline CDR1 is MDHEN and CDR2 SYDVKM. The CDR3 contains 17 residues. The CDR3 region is CASNPSGTSGNTGELFF. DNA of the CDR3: TGTGCCAGCAACCCCTCCGGGACTAGCGGGAACACCGGGGAGCTGTTTTTT.

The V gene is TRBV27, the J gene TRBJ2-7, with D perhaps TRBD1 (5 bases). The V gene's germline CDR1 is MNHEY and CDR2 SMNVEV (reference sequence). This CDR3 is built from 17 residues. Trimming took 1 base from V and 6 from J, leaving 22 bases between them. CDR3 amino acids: CASSLFFYPAGSGEQYF. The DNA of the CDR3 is TGTGCCAGCAGTTTATTTTTCTATCCGGCAGGGTCGGGCGAGCAGTACTTC.

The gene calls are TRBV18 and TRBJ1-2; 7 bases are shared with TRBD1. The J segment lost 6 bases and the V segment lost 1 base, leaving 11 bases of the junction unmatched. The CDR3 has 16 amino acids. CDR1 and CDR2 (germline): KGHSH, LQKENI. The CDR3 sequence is CASSPLTGRPLNGYTF. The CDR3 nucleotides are TGTGCCAGCTCACCACTGACAGGGAGACCCCTTAATGGCTACACCTTC.

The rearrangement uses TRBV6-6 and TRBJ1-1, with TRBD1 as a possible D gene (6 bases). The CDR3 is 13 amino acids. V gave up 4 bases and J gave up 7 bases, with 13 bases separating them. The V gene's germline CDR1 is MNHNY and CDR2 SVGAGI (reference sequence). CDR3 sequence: CASSSTGRNEAFF. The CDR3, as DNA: TGTGCCAGCAGTTCGACAGGTCGGAATGAAGCTTTCTTT.

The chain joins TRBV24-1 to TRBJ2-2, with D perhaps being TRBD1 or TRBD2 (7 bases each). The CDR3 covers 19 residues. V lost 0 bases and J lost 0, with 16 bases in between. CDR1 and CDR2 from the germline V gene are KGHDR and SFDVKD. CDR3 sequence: CATSDLAGVDRTNTGELFF. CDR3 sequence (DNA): TGTGCCACCAGTGATTTGGCGGGGGTGGACAGGACGAACACCGGGGAGCTGTTTTTT.

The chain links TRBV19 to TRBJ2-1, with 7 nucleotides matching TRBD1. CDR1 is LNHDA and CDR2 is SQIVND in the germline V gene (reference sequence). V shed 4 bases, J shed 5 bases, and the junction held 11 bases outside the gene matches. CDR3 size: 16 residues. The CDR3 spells CASSKGQRLVDNEQFF. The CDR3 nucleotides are TGTGCCAGTAGTAAGGGACAGCGTCTTGTGGACAATGAGCAGTTCTTC.

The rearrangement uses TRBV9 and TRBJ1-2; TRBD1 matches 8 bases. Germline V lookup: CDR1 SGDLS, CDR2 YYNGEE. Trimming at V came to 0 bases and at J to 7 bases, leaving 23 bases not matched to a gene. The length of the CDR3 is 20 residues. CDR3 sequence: CASSVDTMGGGQAARGGYTF. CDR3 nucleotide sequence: TGTGCCAGCAGCGTAGACACCATGGGGGGGGGACAGGCCGCCAGAGGTGGCTACACCTTC.

For the CDR3, the DNA is TGTGCCAGCAGCCAGGGGGACAGACAGCCCCAGCATTTT. As protein: CASSQGDRQPQHF. The V call is TRBV9, the J call TRBJ1-5, with 7 bases lining up with TRBD1. The CDR3 totals 13 residues. Germline V gives CDR1 SGDLS, CDR2 YYNGEE. The V gene end was trimmed by 4 bases and the J gene end by 7 bases; junction bases not matched to a gene: 5.

CDR3 region: CASTRGYSNQPQHF. The CDR3 DNA follows: TGTGCCAGTACGAGGGGTTATAGCAATCAGCCCCAGCATTTT. The chain combines TRBV19 with TRBJ1-5; a weak D match, TRBD1 (5 bases). In germline, CDR1 is LNHDA, CDR2 SQIVND (reference sequence). CDR3 size: 14 residues. Trimming pared 7 bases from V and 0 bases from J, leaving 10 bases between.

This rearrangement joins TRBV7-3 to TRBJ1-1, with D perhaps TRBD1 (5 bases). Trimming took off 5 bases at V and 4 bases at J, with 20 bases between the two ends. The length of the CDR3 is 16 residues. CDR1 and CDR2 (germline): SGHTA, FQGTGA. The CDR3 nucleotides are TGTGCCAGCAGCCTGGACGGGGGATTCAGAACCACTGAAGCTTTCTTT. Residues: CASSLDGGFRTTEAFF.

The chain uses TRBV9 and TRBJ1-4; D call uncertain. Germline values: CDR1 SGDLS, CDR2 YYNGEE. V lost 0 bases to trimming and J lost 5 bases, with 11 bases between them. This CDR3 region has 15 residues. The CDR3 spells CASSVATGSNEKLFF. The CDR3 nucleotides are TGTGCCAGCAGCGTAGCTACCGGGTCAAATGAAAAACTGTTTTTT.

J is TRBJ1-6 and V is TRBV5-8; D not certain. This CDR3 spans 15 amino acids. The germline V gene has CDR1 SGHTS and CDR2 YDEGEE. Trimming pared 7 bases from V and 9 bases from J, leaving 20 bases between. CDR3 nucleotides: TGTGCCAGCTCGGGAAAGACCGGAGTAGGTTCACCCCTCCACTTT. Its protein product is CASSGKTGVGSPLHF.

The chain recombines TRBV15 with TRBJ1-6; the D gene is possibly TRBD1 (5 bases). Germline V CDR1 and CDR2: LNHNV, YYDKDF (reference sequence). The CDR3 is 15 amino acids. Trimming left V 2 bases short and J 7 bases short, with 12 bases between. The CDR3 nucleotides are TGTGCCACCAGCAGATACCGGGACTTAAATTCACCCCTCCACTTT. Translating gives CATSRYRDLNSPLHF.

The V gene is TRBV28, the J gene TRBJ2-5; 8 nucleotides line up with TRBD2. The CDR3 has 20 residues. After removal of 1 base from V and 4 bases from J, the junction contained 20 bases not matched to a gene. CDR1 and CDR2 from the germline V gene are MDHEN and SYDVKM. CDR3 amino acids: CASSLSPWGSGTDGGETQYF. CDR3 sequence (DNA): TGTGCCAGCAGTTTATCCCCTTGGGGTAGCGGGACTGATGGGGGAGAGACCCAGTACTTC.

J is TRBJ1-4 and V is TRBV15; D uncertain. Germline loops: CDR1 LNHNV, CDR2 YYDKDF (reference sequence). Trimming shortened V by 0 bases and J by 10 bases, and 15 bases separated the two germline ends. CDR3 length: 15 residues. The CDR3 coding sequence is TGTGCCACCAGCAGAGATAACGGGTTGATGGGAAAACTGTTTTTT. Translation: CATSRDNGLMGKLFF.

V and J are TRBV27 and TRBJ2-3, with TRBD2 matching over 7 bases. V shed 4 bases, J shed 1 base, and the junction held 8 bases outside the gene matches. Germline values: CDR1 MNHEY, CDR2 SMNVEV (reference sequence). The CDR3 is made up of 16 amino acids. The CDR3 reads CASSSPRAGGTDTQYF. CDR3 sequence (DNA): TGTGCCAGCAGTTCCCCCCGGGCGGGAGGCACAGATACGCAGTATTTT.